Shown below are 28 T cell receptor beta chains from a single sample sequenced in a study of blood T cell repertoires in COVID-19. Clones were sequenced by immunoSEQ multiplex PCR, and TCRdb holds only the in-frame ones, with some missing. The data contain 45,000 to 60,000 clones, about 88% of them singletons. The specimen was peripheral blood. Receptor source: a man in his fifties or sixties with acute or convalescent COVID-19.

This clone appeared once. CDR3 loop: CASSLHYSNQPQHF. CDR3 nucleotide sequence: TGTGCCAGCAGCCTACACTATAGCAATCAGCCCCAGCATTTT. V is TRBV28 and J is TRBJ1-5; D gene unclear. The germline V and J ends were trimmed by 6 bases and 0 bases, with 9 bases remaining between them. The CDR3 length is 14 residues. From germline, CDR1 is MDHEN and CDR2 SYDVKM.

The chain uses TRBV4-2 and TRBJ1-1, with D unresolved. V gave up 1 base and J gave up 1 base, with 10 bases separating them. The CDR3 has 15 residues. In germline, CDR1 is LGHNA, CDR2 YNFKEQ. CDR3 region: CASSQGVGSNTEAFF. In nucleotides, the CDR3 is TGTGCCAGCAGCCAAGGGGTGGGCTCGAACACTGAAGCTTTCTTT.

The gene calls are TRBV12-3 or TRBV12-4 and TRBJ1-2; D possibly corresponds to TRBD1 (5 bases). Trimming removed 6 bases at V and 4 bases at J, with 12 bases between. This CDR3 is 13 amino acids long. The CDR3 coding sequence is TGTGCCAGCAGCCACACAGGAGTCTATGGCTACACCTTC. This translates into CASSHTGVYGYTF.

This chain connects TRBV14 to TRBJ2-1; TRBD1 matches 10 bases. The V segment lost 4 bases and the J segment 5 bases; nucleotides outside the gene matches: 8. Germline loops: CDR1 SGHDN, CDR2 FVKESK. There are 16 residues in the CDR3. CDR3: CASSPHLGQGNNEQFF. The CDR3 DNA follows: TGTGCCAGCAGCCCCCACTTGGGACAGGGGAACAATGAGCAGTTCTTC.

This clone was seen only once. This chain joins TRBV7-2 and TRBJ2-3; D call uncertain. Trimming pared 0 bases from V and 5 bases from J, leaving 9 bases between. CDR3 length: 14 amino acids. Germline V gives CDR1 SGHTA, CDR2 FQGNSA. The CDR3: CASSLASGLDTQYF. In DNA, the CDR3 is TGTGCCAGCAGCTTAGCGTCCGGGTTAGATACGCAGTATTTT.

V usage is TRBV28 and J usage is TRBJ2-5; TRBD1 agrees at 9 bases. The ends lost 7 bases at V and 4 bases at J; junction bases unmatched: 7. Per the germline V gene, CDR1 is MDHEN and CDR2 is SYDVKM. The CDR3 consists of 14 residues. The CDR3 here is CASTIQGAGETQYF. DNA for the CDR3: TGTGCCAGCACAATACAGGGGGCTGGAGAGACCCAGTACTTC.

V is TRBV7-8 and J is TRBJ1-5, with 8 bases matching TRBD1. Germline V lookup: CDR1 SGHVS, CDR2 FQNEAQ. V gave up 5 bases and J gave up 6 bases; unmatched junction bases: 9. This CDR3 spans 15 amino acids. CDR3: CASSTRGQVGQPQHF. As DNA, the CDR3 is TGTGCCAGCAGCACCAGGGGGCAAGTCGGTCAGCCCCAGCATTTT.

This clone was detected only a few times. The genes are TRBV4-1 and TRBJ2-1; 7 bases line up with TRBD2. The ends lost 3 bases at V and 7 bases at J; junction bases unmatched: 6. CDR1 and CDR2 (germline): MGHRA, YSYEKL. This CDR3 comprises 14 residues. CDR3 nucleotides: TGCGCCAGCAGCCACCTCAAGCGGGATAATGAGCAGTTCTTC. Encoded protein: CASSHLKRDNEQFF.

The V and J genes are TRBV19 and TRBJ1-3; D uncertain. CDR1 is LNHDA and CDR2 is SQIVND in the germline V gene (reference sequence). This CDR3 is 14 amino acids long. The V gene lost 9 bases and the J gene lost 4 bases, with 16 bases spanning the gap. This CDR3 is CASSRRSGGNTIYF. The CDR3 DNA reads as TGTGCCAGCTCACGGAGGTCAGGAGGAAACACCATATATTTT.

The chain couples TRBV6-5 to TRBJ2-7; 8 bases map to TRBD2. Germline CDR1 MNHEY, CDR2 SVGAGI. This CDR3 has 13 residues. Trimming removed 5 bases from V and 3 bases from J; junction bases left unmatched: 3. Here the CDR3 DNA reads TGTGCCAGCAGTCCGGGACTAGACTACGAGCAGTACTTC. Translating it yields CASSPGLDYEQYF.

V usage is TRBV19 and J usage is TRBJ2-7; TRBD1 matches at 8 bases. This CDR3 has 14 residues. V shed 5 bases, J shed 5 bases, and the junction held 8 bases outside the gene matches. Germline V gives CDR1 LNHDA, CDR2 SQIVND (reference sequence). CDR3 nucleotide sequence: TGTGCCAGTAGTCGGACAGGGCGGTCCCACGAGCAGTACTTC. The encoded protein is CASSRTGRSHEQYF. The full variable domain, with the rest looked up from reference TRBV19 and TRBJ2-7, is DGGITQSPKYLFRKEGQNVTLSCEQNLNHDAMYWYRQDPGQGLRLIYYSQIVNDFQKGDIAEGYSVSREKKESFPLTVTSAQKNPTAFYLCASSRTGRSHEQYFGPGTRLTVT.

The chain combines TRBV9 with TRBJ1-6; D is ambiguous. CDR1 and CDR2 from the germline V gene are SGDLS and YYNGEE. Trimming removed 4 bases at V and 7 bases at J, with 12 bases between. This CDR3 contains 14 residues. The CDR3 DNA is TGTGCCAGCAGCATAGGACGGGAGAATTCACCCCTCCACTTT. It translates to CASSIGRENSPLHF. Looking up the rest from reference TRBV9 and TRBJ1-6 gives the full variable domain: DSGVTQTPKHLITATGQRVTLRCSPRSGDLSVYWYQQSLDQGLQFLIQYYNGEERAKGNILERFSAQQFPDLHSELNLSSLELGDSALYFCASSIGRENSPLHFGNGTRLTVT.

The genes are TRBV5-5 and TRBJ2-3; D is possibly TRBD2 (7 bases). Per the germline V gene, CDR1 is SGHKS and CDR2 is YYEKEE (reference sequence). Trimming cost V 3 bases and J 3 bases, with 14 bases left between them. This CDR3 has 15 amino acids. CDR3: CASSWEGRGTDTQYF. The CDR3 DNA reads as TGTGCCAGCAGCTGGGAAGGGAGGGGGACAGATACGCAGTATTTT. The entire variable domain, with the rest obtained from reference TRBV5-5 and TRBJ2-3, is as follows: DAGVTQSPTHLIKTRGQQVTLRCSPISGHKSVSWYQQVLGQGPQFIFQYYEKEERGRGNFPDRFSARQFPNYSSELNVNALLLGDSALYLCASSWEGRGTDTQYFGPGTRLTVL.

This chain connects TRBV5-5 to TRBJ2-7; 7 bases align to TRBD1. The CDR3 contains 14 residues. V lost 4 bases to trimming and J lost 1 base; unmatched junction nucleotides: 5. In germline, CDR1 is SGHKS, CDR2 YYEKEE (reference sequence). The CDR3 is CASSPRTGSYEQYF. The CDR3 DNA follows: TGTGCCAGCAGCCCTCGGACAGGTTCCTACGAGCAGTACTTC.

The genes are TRBV6-4 and TRBJ2-2; no clear D gene. The CDR3 has 14 amino acids. Trimming removed 6 bases at V and 2 bases at J, with 10 bases between. CDR1 and CDR2 (germline): MRHNA, SNTAGT. CDR3 sequence (DNA): TGTGCCAGCAGAAGCCAGGCAAACACCGGGGAGCTGTTTTTT. Its protein is CASRSQANTGELFF.

This clone was found once. An end of the junction differs from the germline gene, which may be a read error. The gene calls are TRBV3-1 (or the pseudogene TRBV3-2) and TRBJ2-1; 10 nucleotides match TRBD1. Germline assignment: CDR1 LGHDT and CDR2 YNNKEL (reference sequence). The CDR3 contains 12 residues. The CDR3 spells CASSQDGGQGVF. The CDR3 nucleotides read TGTGCCAGCAGCCAAGATGGCGGACAGGGGGTCTTC.

The sample holds a few counts of this clone. This chain links TRBV3-1 (or the pseudogene TRBV3-2) with TRBJ2-7; no reliable D call. The CDR3 is made up of 13 amino acids. V was shortened by 0 bases and J by 3 bases, with 6 bases between the two germline ends. The germline V gene encodes CDR1 LGHDT and CDR2 YNNKEL (reference sequence). CDR3 loop: CASSQDFGYEQYF. The CDR3 bases are TGTGCCAGCAGCCAAGATTTCGGCTACGAGCAGTACTTC.

The CDR3 loop reads CASSLKGASTDTQYF. The CDR3 DNA reads TGCGCCAGCAGCCTCAAAGGGGCGTCCACAGATACGCAGTATTTT. The chain employs TRBV5-1 and TRBJ2-3, with TRBD1 as a possible D gene (5 bases). V lost 4 bases to trimming and J lost 2 bases, with 14 bases between them. The CDR3 sequence is 15 residues long. Germline loops: CDR1 SGHRS, CDR2 YFSETQ.

This chain connects TRBV11-3 to TRBJ2-7, with 8 bases fitting TRBD1. V was pared by 3 bases and J by 3 bases, with 4 bases of the junction left unmatched. The CDR3 contains 14 residues. CDR1 is SGHNT, CDR2 YENEEA, per germline. The CDR3 is CASSLEQGVYEQYF. The CDR3 nucleotides read TGTGCCAGCAGCTTGGAACAGGGGGTCTACGAGCAGTACTTC.

The rearrangement links TRBV18 to TRBJ2-2; D is possibly TRBD2 (6 bases). V shed 0 bases and J shed 5 bases, with 13 bases lying between them. The germline gives CDR1 KGHSH, CDR2 LQKENI. This CDR3 spans 16 amino acids. CDR3 DNA: TGTGCCAGCTCACCACCGTCTGCGGGACGGACCGGGGAGCTGTTTTTT. Amino acids: CASSPPSAGRTGELFF.

The chain combines TRBV28 with TRBJ1-1; no clear D. V lost 0 bases, J lost 1 base, and 6 bases lay in between. The V gene's germline CDR1 is MDHEN and CDR2 SYDVKM. The CDR3 is made up of 14 amino acids. The CDR3 DNA reads TGTGCCAGCAGTTTATGGACAACGAACACTGAAGCTTTCTTT. Translation: CASSLWTTNTEAFF.

The chain couples TRBV6-2 or TRBV6-3 to TRBJ2-2; D may be TRBD1 (5 bases). Germline V gene lookup returns CDR1 MNHEY and CDR2 SVGEGT. V was cut by 6 bases and J by 6 bases, with 11 bases left in between. The CDR3 runs 13 residues. DNA for the CDR3: TGTGCCAGCAGCCTGACAGAGGCCGGGGAGCTGTTTTTT. Amino acids: CASSLTEAGELFF.

The gene calls are TRBV7-2 and TRBJ2-5; 7 bases are shared with TRBD2. Per the germline V gene, CDR1 is SGHTA and CDR2 is FQGNSA. V gave up 10 bases and J gave up 4 bases; unmatched junction bases: 15. This CDR3 has 15 amino acids. The CDR3 protein is CATTQLRGRAETQYF. The DNA for the CDR3 is TGTGCCACCACTCAACTGAGAGGGAGGGCAGAGACCCAGTACTTC. The variable domain in full, completed from reference TRBV7-2 and TRBJ2-5, reads GAGVSQSPSNKVTEKGKDVELRCDPISGHTALYWYRQSLGQGLEFLIYFQGNSAPDKSGLPSDRFSAERTGGSVSTLTIQRTQQEDSAVYLCATTQLRGRAETQYFGPGTRLLVL.

The chain couples TRBV4-2 to TRBJ2-2; no clear D. The CDR3 length is 15 residues. Germline V gene data show CDR1 as LGHNA and CDR2 as YNFKEQ. V gave up 2 bases and J gave up 3 bases, with 10 bases separating them. This CDR3 is CASSQHTRDTGELFF. Written as DNA, the CDR3 is TGTGCCAGCAGCCAACATACGCGAGACACCGGGGAGCTGTTTTTT.

The chain recombines TRBV10-3 with TRBJ2-6; D possibly corresponds to TRBD1 (8 bases). Trimming pared 5 bases from V and 3 bases from J, leaving 26 bases between. This CDR3 has 20 amino acids. Germline V lookup: CDR1 ENHRY, CDR2 SYGVKD. This CDR3 reads CAISPLLGQGERGGANVLTF. In DNA, the CDR3 is TGTGCCATCAGTCCACTCCTAGGACAGGGCGAGCGGGGTGGGGCCAACGTCCTGACTTTC.

The chain combines TRBV28 with TRBJ1-2, with D maybe TRBD1 (6 bases). CDR3 length: 15 residues. CDR1 is MDHEN, CDR2 SYDVKM, per germline. Trimming took 6 bases from V and 0 from J, leaving 14 bases between them. The CDR3 loop reads CASSTAGATNYGYTF. CDR3 in DNA: TGTGCCAGCAGCACGGCAGGGGCCACTAACTATGGCTACACCTTC.

V is TRBV29-1 and J is TRBJ2-1, with D tentatively TRBD2 (6 bases). V was shortened by 4 bases and J by 11 bases, with 12 bases between the two germline ends. Germline assignment: CDR1 SQVTM and CDR2 ANQGSEA. The CDR3 sequence is 11 residues long. In nucleotides, the CDR3 is TGCAGCGTTGTTATGGGGGGTCAGCAGTTCTTC. Protein sequence: CSVVMGGQQFF.

This rearrangement joins TRBV6-5 to TRBJ1-1; perhaps TRBD1 as D (6 bases). The CDR3 contains 15 residues. Germline CDR1 and CDR2: MNHEY and SVGAGI. V shed 6 bases and J shed 3 bases, with 17 bases lying between them. The CDR3 region has the DNA TGTGCCAGCAGGGATAACAGGGTAGGGTACACTGAAGCTTTCTTT. This sequence encodes CASRDNRVGYTEAFF.